One and the same sample provided the 14 T cell receptor beta chains below, sequenced in a study of identical twins. One entry per CDR3 protein results from TCRdb running MiXCR on the 5' RACE reads. Of about 500,000 distinct CDR3 sequences listed, approximately 15% are singletons. The same specimen was also included in a second study, on yellow fever vaccine responses in identical twins.

What was sequenced was CD4+ T cells sorted from blood. Every receptor here comes from a woman aged 18 to 35 in good health.

This clonotype was seen at least ten times. The rearrangement joins TRBV29-1 to TRBJ2-2; 7 bases agree with TRBD1. Per germline, CDR1 SQVTM and CDR2 ANQGSEA. CDR3 length: 13 amino acids. V lost 5 bases and J lost 6; bases outside the gene matches: 6. CDR3 coding DNA: TGCAGCGTTCAGGTTACAGGGGCCGGGGAGCTGTTTTTT. Protein: CSVQVTGAGELFF.

J is TRBJ1-1 and V is TRBV29-1, with 8 bases fitting TRBD1. Unmatched junction bases numbered 3, after V lost 5 bases and J lost 1 base. Germline CDR1 reads SQVTM; CDR2 reads ANQGSEA. The CDR3 is 13 residues long. CDR3 protein: CSVNRGANTEAFF. For the CDR3, the DNA is TGCAGCGTTAACAGGGGGGCGAACACTGAAGCTTTCTTT.

The chain recombines TRBV5-1 with TRBJ2-5, with 8 bases that match TRBD1. Germline trimming cut 1 base from V and 5 bases from J; bases unmatched to any gene: 7. Germline V CDR1 and CDR2: SGHRS, YFSETQ. The CDR3 runs 15 residues. The CDR3 sequence is CASSLQGAGFETQYF. CDR3 in DNA: TGCGCCAGCAGCTTGCAGGGGGCCGGGTTTGAGACCCAGTACTTC.

This clonotype was seen a few times. The chain joins TRBV12-5 to TRBJ2-2, with TRBD2 matching 9 bases. Germline CDR1 and CDR2: LGHNT and FRNRAP. This CDR3 contains 17 residues. J gave up 1 base and V 2 bases, and 5 bases lay outside the gene matches. CDR3 sequence: CASGLPTTSGNTGELFF. CDR3 nucleotides: TGTGCTAGTGGTTTGCCAACGACTAGCGGGAACACCGGGGAGCTGTTTTTT.

This sequence joins TRBV5-6 and TRBJ2-7, with a weak D call TRBD1 (5 bases). The CDR3 is 17 amino acids. Per the germline V gene, CDR1 is SGHDT and CDR2 is YYEEEE. The V gene lost 1 base and the J gene lost 0 bases, with 17 bases spanning the gap. CDR3 DNA: TGTGCCAGCAGCTTGCTCAGGGATCGGTTTGACTCCTACGAGCAGTACTTC. Protein sequence: CASSLLRDRFDSYEQYF. The full variable domain, with the rest looked up from reference TRBV5-6 and TRBJ2-7, is DAGVTQSPTHLIKTRGQQVTLRCSPKSGHDTVSWYQQALGQGPQFIFQYYEEEERQRGNFPDRFSGHQFPNYSSELNVNALLLGDSALYLCASSLLRDRFDSYEQYFGPGTRLTVT.

The gene calls are TRBV24-1 and TRBJ2-7; possible D gene TRBD2, 5 bases. V was trimmed by 3 bases and J by 1 base, leaving 9 bases between them. The CDR3 consists of 14 residues. Germline-derived CDR1 and CDR2 are KGHDR and SFDVKD. The CDR3 here is CATSDRSGSYEQYF. As DNA, the CDR3 is TGTGCCACCAGTGATAGAAGCGGTTCCTACGAGCAGTACTTC.

This clonotype was recorded many times. The chain recombines TRBV20-1 with TRBJ2-5; 9 bases are shared with TRBD1. The CDR3 consists of 14 residues. Trimming removed 5 bases from V and 7 bases from J; junction bases left unmatched: 11. Per germline, CDR1 DFQATT and CDR2 SNEGSKA (reference sequence). The CDR3 nucleotides read TGCAGTGCTCCCCCCGCGACAGGGGGAATGACCCAGTACTTC. It translates to CSAPPATGGMTQYF.

The V and J genes are TRBV28 and TRBJ2-7, with TRBD2 as a possible D gene (6 bases). Trimming stripped 6 bases from V and 2 bases from J, with 26 bases between. This CDR3 comprises 18 residues. Germline assignment: CDR1 MDHEN and CDR2 SYDVKM. CDR3: CASRFAPTRPGRPYEQYF. The CDR3 DNA reads as TGTGCCAGCAGATTCGCCCCGACTAGACCGGGACGGCCCTACGAGCAGTACTTC.

This clonotype has just a few counts. The chain carries TRBV2 and TRBJ2-7, with 9 bases aligning to TRBD1. This CDR3 comprises 13 residues. CDR1 is SNHLY and CDR2 is FYNNEI in the germline V gene. V was pared by 9 bases and J by 6 bases, with 9 bases of the junction left unmatched. Written as DNA, the CDR3 is TGTGCCAGTCGTCCGGGACAGGGTGTCGAGCAGTACTTC. Encoded protein: CASRPGQGVEQYF.

This clonotype was seen a handful of times. The chain has TRBV7-9 and TRBJ1-1; TRBD1 is a possible D gene (5 bases). V was clipped by 1 base and J by 3 bases, with 12 bases between them. The CDR3 extends over 15 amino acids. CDR1 and CDR2 (germline): SEHNR, FQNEAQ (reference sequence). In DNA form, the CDR3 reads TGTGCCAGCAGCTTAGAAGGTTCAGGGTACACTGAAGCTTTCTTT. Translated: CASSLEGSGYTEAFF.

This chain uses TRBV11-2 with TRBJ2-7; D is perhaps TRBD2 (6 bases). This CDR3 is built from 14 residues. Germline V gene lookup returns CDR1 SGHAT and CDR2 FQNNGV. The V and J ends lost 1 base and 6 bases respectively, with 13 bases between them. The CDR3 protein is CASSLGGGPFEQYF. CDR3 nucleotide sequence: TGTGCCAGCAGCTTAGGAGGAGGGCCCTTCGAGCAGTACTTC.

V usage is TRBV6-2 or TRBV6-3 and J usage is TRBJ2-1; 7 positions match TRBD1. From germline, CDR1 is MNHEY and CDR2 SVGEGT. V gave up 2 bases and J gave up 5 bases; unmatched junction bases: 9. This CDR3 has 16 amino acids. CDR3 bases: TGTGCCAGCAGTTACGCTACCGGGACAGTGAACAATGAGCAGTTCTTC. Translated, it gives CASSYATGTVNNEQFF.

This clonotype came up many times. The chain recombines TRBV3-1 with TRBJ2-3; 10 bases map to TRBD2. The CDR3 spans 16 residues. After removal of 0 bases from V and 7 bases from J, the junction contained 7 bases not matched to a gene. Per germline, CDR1 LGHDT and CDR2 YNNKEL (reference sequence). The chain's CDR3 is CASSQDPSGGANTQYF. The CDR3 nucleotides are TGTGCCAGCAGCCAAGATCCGAGCGGGGGGGCAAATACGCAGTATTTT.

This clonotype was detected ten times or more. The rearrangement uses TRBV11-1 and TRBJ1-1; maybe TRBD1 (6 bases). Germline CDR1 reads SGHAT; CDR2 reads FQDESV (reference sequence). The V end was cut by 5 bases, the J end by 1 base, with 14 bases between. This CDR3 contains 15 residues. The CDR3 region is CASSPRTVTNTEAFF. CDR3 in DNA: TGTGCCAGCAGCCCGCGGACAGTTACGAACACTGAAGCTTTCTTT.